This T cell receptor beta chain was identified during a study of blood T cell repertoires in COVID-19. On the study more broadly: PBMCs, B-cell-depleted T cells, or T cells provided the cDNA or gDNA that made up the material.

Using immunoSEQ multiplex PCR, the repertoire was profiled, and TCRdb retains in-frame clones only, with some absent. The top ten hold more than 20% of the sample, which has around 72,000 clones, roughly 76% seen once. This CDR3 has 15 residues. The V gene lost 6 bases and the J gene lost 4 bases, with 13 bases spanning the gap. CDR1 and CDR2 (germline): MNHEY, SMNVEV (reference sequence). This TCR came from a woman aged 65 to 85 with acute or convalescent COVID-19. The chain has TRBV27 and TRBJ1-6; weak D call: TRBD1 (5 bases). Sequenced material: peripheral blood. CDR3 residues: CASRPRGLYNSPLHF. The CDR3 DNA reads TGTGCCAGCAGACCAAGGGGTTTATATAATTCACCCCTCCACTTT.